The 12 T cell receptor beta chains presented below share a single source sample, sequenced in a study of blood T cell repertoires in COVID-19. The table came from immunoSEQ multiplex PCR; TCRdb's copy has only in-frame clones and leaves some out. The data hold 200,000 to 250,000 clones, with approximately 90% observed a single time. The sequencing sample was made of PBMCs or T cells enriched from blood (not recorded which). Receptor source: a woman aged 25 to 39 who had recovered from COVID-19.

The V call is TRBV4-3, the J call TRBJ1-2; D gene ambiguous. With 0 bases removed from V and 8 bases from J, the gap between germline ends came to 10 bases. Germline V lookup: CDR1 LGHNA, CDR2 YSLEER. The CDR3 contains 13 residues. CDR3: CASSQDVGYGYTF. The CDR3 DNA sequence: TGCGCCAGCAGCCAAGATGTCGGGTACGGCTACACCTTC.

The chain combines TRBV4-3 with TRBJ2-7; D is possibly TRBD1 (6 bases). The CDR3 runs to 14 residues. V lost 4 bases to trimming and J lost 1 base, with 11 bases between them. Looked up from germline, CDR1 is LGHNA and CDR2 is YSLEER. The CDR3 sequence is CASSPLGTSYEQYF. For the CDR3, the DNA is TGCGCCAGCAGCCCCTTGGGGACATCCTACGAGCAGTACTTC.

This chain links TRBV18 with TRBJ1-1; the D gene is possibly TRBD1 (6 bases). Germline lookup yields CDR1 KGHSH and CDR2 LQKENI. The CDR3 contains 16 residues. The V end was cut by 5 bases, the J end by 3 bases, with 19 bases between. This chain's CDR3 is CASSTSGDRPHTEAFF. CDR3 nucleotides: TGTGCCAGCTCAACGTCAGGGGACCGTCCCCACACTGAAGCTTTCTTT.

J is TRBJ1-2 and V is TRBV12-3 or TRBV12-4; unclear D gene. There are 13 residues in the CDR3. Trimming shortened V by 4 bases and J by 5 bases, and 11 bases separated the two germline ends. The CDR3: CASSSREAYGYTF. The CDR3 DNA sequence: TGTGCCAGCAGTTCGAGGGAGGCTTATGGCTACACCTTC.

This clone showed up just once. The chain links TRBV29-1 to TRBJ1-5; 7 nucleotides agree with TRBD1. Trimming removed 6 bases from V and 3 bases from J; junction bases left unmatched: 11. The CDR3 is 15 amino acids. Germline V gives CDR1 SQVTM, CDR2 ANQGSEA. CDR3 DNA: TGCAGCGTCGTACTTACAGGGGCCAACAATCAGCCCCAGCATTTT. It codes for CSVVLTGANNQPQHF. The full variable domain, its missing parts supplied by reference TRBV29-1 and TRBJ1-5, is SAVISQKPSRDICQRGTSLTIQCQVDSQVTMMFWYRQQPGQSLTLIATANQGSEATYESGFVIDKFPISRPNLTFSTLTVSNMSPEDSSIYLCSVVLTGANNQPQHFGDGTRLSIL.

This clone has a handful of counts. The chain carries TRBV4-1 and TRBJ1-1; 8 bases fit TRBD1. Germline assignment: CDR1 MGHRA and CDR2 YSYEKL. CDR3 length: 13 residues. V was clipped by 3 bases and J by 10 bases; unmatched bases: 7. CDR3 bases: TGCGCCAGCAGCCACCTGGGACAGGAGGGAGCTTTCTTT. Encoded protein: CASSHLGQEGAFF.

The chain couples TRBV5-1 to TRBJ1-6; 8 bases are shared with TRBD1. Germline values: CDR1 SGHRS, CDR2 YFSETQ. Unmatched junction bases numbered 4, after V lost 1 base and J lost 7 bases. The CDR3 sequence is 15 residues long. CDR3 amino acids: CASSLLSGGNSPLHF. Written as DNA, the CDR3 is TGCGCCAGCAGCTTGCTTTCAGGGGGCAATTCACCCCTCCACTTT.

J is TRBJ2-3 and V is TRBV4-3; the D gene is possibly TRBD2 (5 bases). The V and J ends lost 1 base and 4 bases respectively, with 21 bases between them. CDR3 length equals 18 residues. Germline loops: CDR1 LGHNA, CDR2 YSLEER. The CDR3 is CASSQVRSGVLVPDTQYF. CDR3 sequence (DNA): TGCGCCAGCAGCCAAGTCCGGTCCGGGGTACTAGTCCCAGATACGCAGTATTTT.

Worth noting for this clone: Distinct nucleotide sequences in the sample also encode this CDR3. V and J are TRBV5-1 and TRBJ2-1; 15 bases are a match to TRBD2. CDR1 is SGHRS, CDR2 YFSETQ, per germline. V trimming: 4 bases; J trimming: 7 bases; junction bases outside the gene matches: 6. The CDR3 has 16 amino acids. This CDR3 is CASSLGLAGGHNEQFF. For the CDR3, the DNA is TGCGCCAGCAGCCTCGGACTAGCGGGGGGGCATAATGAGCAGTTCTTC.

As regards this clone: This sample includes further DNA sequences coding for the same CDR3. CDR3 residues: CASSLAGGQETQYF. For the CDR3, the DNA is TGTGCCAGCAGCTTAGCGGGGGGACAAGAGACCCAGTACTTC. The rearrangement links TRBV7-2 to TRBJ2-5; D is possibly TRBD2 (6 bases). Germline loops: CDR1 SGHTA, CDR2 FQGNSA. This CDR3 contains 14 residues. V lost 0 bases and J 2 bases, leaving 7 bases between the germline ends.

This chain links TRBV27 with TRBJ1-1; possibly TRBD1 for D (6 bases). The CDR3 length is 15 residues. The germline V gene encodes CDR1 MNHEY and CDR2 SMNVEV (reference sequence). The V and J ends lost 4 bases and 9 bases respectively, with 21 bases between them. DNA for the CDR3: TGTGCCAGCAGTTCGCGGACAGCACAAACCAAACAAGCTTTCTTT. Its translation is CASSSRTAQTKQAFF.

This chain uses TRBV7-8 with TRBJ1-4, with no clear D. Germline V gene data show CDR1 as SGHVS and CDR2 as FQNEAQ. This CDR3 region has 14 residues. Trimming took off 1 base at V and 7 bases at J, with 10 bases between the two ends. The CDR3: CASSLVTQFEKLFF. The CDR3 DNA follows: TGTGCCAGCAGCTTAGTAACTCAATTTGAAAAACTGTTTTTT.